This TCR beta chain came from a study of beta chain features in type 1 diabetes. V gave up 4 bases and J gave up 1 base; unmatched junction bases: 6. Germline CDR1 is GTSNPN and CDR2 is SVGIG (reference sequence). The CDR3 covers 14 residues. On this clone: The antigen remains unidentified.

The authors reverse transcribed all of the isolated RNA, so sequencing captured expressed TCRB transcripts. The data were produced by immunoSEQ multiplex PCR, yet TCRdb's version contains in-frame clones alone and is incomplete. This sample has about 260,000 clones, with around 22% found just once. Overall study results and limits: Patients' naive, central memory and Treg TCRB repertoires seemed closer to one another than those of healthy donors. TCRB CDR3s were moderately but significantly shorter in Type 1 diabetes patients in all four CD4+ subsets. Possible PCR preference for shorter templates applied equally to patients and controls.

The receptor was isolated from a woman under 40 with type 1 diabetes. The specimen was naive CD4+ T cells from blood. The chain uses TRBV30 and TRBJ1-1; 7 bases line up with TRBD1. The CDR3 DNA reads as TGTGCCTGGAAGGTTGAGGGGGCGAACACTGAAGCTTTCTTT. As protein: CAWKVEGANTEAFF.